Shown below are 10 T cell receptor beta chains from a single sample sequenced in a study of shared clonotypes between healthy human individuals. CD45RO-negative cells were positively selected for CCR7, leaving out terminally differentiated effector memory CD45RA+ cells. Sequencing used immunoSEQ multiplex PCR; TCRdb keeps in-frame clones, though not all of them. The sample lists about 2.1 million clones; roughly 91% were seen once. Source material: naive CD8+ T cells from PBMCs. These receptor sequences come from a man aged 18-30 years in good health. Some clones in this sample may be carry-over from other donors' samples.

V gene TRBV29-1 combines with J gene TRBJ2-2; 9 nucleotides agree with TRBD2. This CDR3 is 14 amino acids long. Germline CDR1 SQVTM, CDR2 ANQGSEA. The trim removed 5 bases at V and 7 bases at J, leaving 8 bases unmatched. The CDR3, as DNA: TGCAGCGTTCCAGCGGGAGGCCCGGGCGGGGAGCTGTTTTTT. It specifies CSVPAGGPGGELFF.

V and J are TRBV30 and TRBJ1-3; D gene ambiguous. The V end was cut by 2 bases, the J end by 0 bases, with 5 bases between. Germline-derived CDR1 and CDR2 are GTSNPN and SVGIG (reference sequence). The CDR3 totals 13 residues. In DNA form, the CDR3 reads TGTGCCTGGAGTCCGGACTCTGGAAACACCATATATTTT. Its protein product is CAWSPDSGNTIYF.

This chain links TRBV6-1 with TRBJ2-7; tentatively, D is TRBD1 (7 bases). The V end lost 3 bases, the J end lost 4 bases, and 16 bases lay between the germline ends. The germline V gene has CDR1 MNHNS and CDR2 SASEGT. The CDR3 runs to 15 residues. The CDR3 DNA is TGTGCCAGCAGTGACGCACAGGGGAGGCAGTACGAGCAGTACTTC. Amino acid sequence: CASSDAQGRQYEQYF.

Of note for this clone: Within the sample, other DNA sequences also encode this same CDR3. The chain carries TRBV27 and TRBJ2-1; D gene unclear. The germline CDR1 and CDR2 sequences are MNHEY and SMNVEV (reference sequence). This CDR3 comprises 14 residues. Trimming left V 3 bases short and J 2 bases short, with 8 bases between. The CDR3 is CASSFGGPYNEQFF. CDR3 nucleotide sequence: TGTGCCAGCAGTTTTGGCGGCCCCTACAATGAGCAGTTCTTC.

This rearrangement joins TRBV2 to TRBJ2-7; TRBD1 matches at 9 bases. V lost 5 bases, J lost 0 bases, and 5 bases stayed unmatched. Germline V gene data show CDR1 as SNHLY and CDR2 as FYNNEI. CDR3 length equals 15 residues. Here the CDR3 reads CASSPQDRGSYEQYF. The CDR3 DNA is TGTGCCAGCAGTCCCCAGGACAGGGGCTCCTACGAGCAGTACTTC.

CDR3 region: CASSGLAEQETQYF. The DNA for the CDR3 is TGTGCCAGCAGTGGACTAGCGGAACAAGAGACCCAGTACTTC. The rearrangement joins TRBV25-1 to TRBJ2-5; 9 nucleotides agree with TRBD2. This CDR3 comprises 14 residues. CDR1 and CDR2 from the germline V gene are MGHDK and SYGVNS. The trim removed 4 bases at V and 2 bases at J, leaving 2 bases unmatched.

V is TRBV13 and J is TRBJ2-1; D is perhaps TRBD1 or TRBD2 (8 bases each). The CDR3 length is 16 residues. Germline V gene sequence: CDR1 PRHDT, CDR2 FYEKMQ (reference sequence). V was pared by 5 bases and J by 3 bases, with 17 bases between. The CDR3 nucleotides are TGTGCCAGCAGCCCAGGGGGCGGGAGGAGCTACAATGAGCAGTTCTTC. Translation: CASSPGGGRSYNEQFF.

This chain joins TRBV7-2 and TRBJ2-2; TRBD1 matches 7 bases. Per the germline V gene, CDR1 is SGHTA and CDR2 is FQGNSA. This CDR3 has 17 amino acids. V shed 1 base, J shed 2 bases, and the junction held 7 bases outside the gene matches. This chain's CDR3 is CASSLVGQGVNTGELFF. As DNA, the CDR3 is TGTGCCAGCAGCTTAGTCGGCCAGGGGGTTAACACCGGGGAGCTGTTTTTT. Drawing the rest from reference TRBV7-2 and TRBJ2-2, the complete variable domain is GAGVSQSPSNKVTEKGKDVELRCDPISGHTALYWYRQSLGQGLEFLIYFQGNSAPDKSGLPSDRFSAERTGGSVSTLTIQRTQQEDSAVYLCASSLVGQGVNTGELFFGEGSRLTVL.

In nucleotides, the CDR3 is TGTGCCAGCAGTTTAATGGGTTCGTTAGGGGGTCTCCCTATAAACTATGGCTACACCTTC. Protein product: CASSLMGSLGGLPINYGYTF. The chain has TRBV27 and TRBJ1-2, with a possible D match to TRBD1 (6 bases). V lost 2 bases to trimming and J lost 2 bases, with 27 bases between them. The CDR3 spans 20 residues. Germline CDR1 MNHEY, CDR2 SMNVEV (reference sequence).

About this clone: The same CDR3 is also encoded by other DNA sequences in this sample. The chain uses TRBV7-9 and TRBJ2-7; D is perhaps TRBD1 (6 bases). V gave up 7 bases and J gave up 2 bases, with 12 bases separating them. Germline V gene lookup returns CDR1 SEHNR and CDR2 FQNEAQ (reference sequence). CDR3 length: 13 amino acids. DNA for the CDR3: TGTGCCAGCACTGGGGGCAGGGCCTACGAGCAGTACTTC. This gives the protein CASTGGRAYEQYF.